This record looks at one T cell receptor beta chain sequence and its context. Its antigen is undetermined. The data stem from a study of blood T cells in healthy people across ages. PCR was performed a second time for about 7 to 11 cycles using a sample-barcoded 5' primer and a J-beta primer mix. TCRdb re-called the 5' RACE reads through MiXCR, storing one row per CDR3 protein. The data hold about 1,400,000 distinct CDR3 sequences, with 55% to 75% observed a single time. Regarding the study as a whole: Nothing was known about donor CMV status, and this possibly confounded expanded clonotype changes. In older individuals, TCR beta diversity per million T cells was lower, falling roughly linearly with age. Long-lived donors had more naive CD4+ cells and higher diversity than aged donors. Any conclusive comparison of naive versus antigen-experienced cells was prevented by using unsorted PBMCs.

This clonotype was sampled from a man younger than 35 in good health. The sequenced sample consisted of blood.

The DNA for the CDR3 is TGTGCCAGCAGCTTCGGGACTCCTACAAGATCACCCCTCCACTTT. Protein: CASSFGTPTRSPLHF. The chain couples TRBV7-9 to TRBJ1-6; weak D call: TRBD1 (5 bases). The germline V gene encodes CDR1 SEHNR and CDR2 FQNEAQ (reference sequence). Trimming removed 3 bases at V and 10 bases at J, with 16 bases between. The CDR3 length is 15 residues. The variable domain in full, with the rest retrieved from reference TRBV7-9 and TRBJ1-6, is DTGVSQNPRHKITKRGQNVTFRCDPISEHNRLYWYRQTLGQGPEFLTYFQNEAQLEKSRLLSDRFSAERPKGSFSTLEIQRTEQGDSAMYLCASSFGTPTRSPLHFGNGTRLTVT.